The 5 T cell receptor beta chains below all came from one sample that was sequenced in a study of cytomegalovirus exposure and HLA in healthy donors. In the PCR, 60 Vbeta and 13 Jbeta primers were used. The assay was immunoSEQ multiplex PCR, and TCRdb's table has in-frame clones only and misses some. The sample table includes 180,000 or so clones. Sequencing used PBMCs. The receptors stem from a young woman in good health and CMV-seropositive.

The CDR3 here is CASRPGQGDTEAFF. In DNA form, the CDR3 reads TGTGCCAGCAGGCCCGGACAGGGGGACACTGAAGCTTTCTTT. The chain employs TRBV7-9 and TRBJ1-1; TRBD1 aligns across 10 bases. CDR1 SEHNR and CDR2 FQNEAQ come from the germline V gene (reference sequence). J gave up 3 bases and V 6 bases, and 4 bases lay outside the gene matches. The CDR3 has 14 amino acids.

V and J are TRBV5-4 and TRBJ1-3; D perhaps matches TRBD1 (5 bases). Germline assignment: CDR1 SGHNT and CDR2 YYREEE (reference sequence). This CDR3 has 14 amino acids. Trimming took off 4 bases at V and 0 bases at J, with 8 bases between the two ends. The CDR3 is CASSRRDSGNTIYF. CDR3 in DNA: TGTGCCAGCAGCCGCAGGGACTCTGGAAACACCATATATTTT.

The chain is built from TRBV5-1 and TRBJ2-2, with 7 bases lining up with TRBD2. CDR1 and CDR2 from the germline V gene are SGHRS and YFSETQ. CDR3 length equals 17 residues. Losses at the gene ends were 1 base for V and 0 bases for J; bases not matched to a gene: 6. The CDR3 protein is CASSLWGGRTNTGELFF. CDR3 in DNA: TGCGCCAGCAGCTTGTGGGGGGGAAGGACGAACACCGGGGAGCTGTTTTTT.

DNA for the CDR3: TGTGCCAGCAGCCCTCGGACAGGGACTCAGCCCCAGCATTTT. It encodes CASSPRTGTQPQHF. This sequence joins TRBV6-6 and TRBJ1-5; 8 nucleotides agree with TRBD1. With 6 bases clipped from V and 6 bases from J, the junction kept 7 bases outside the gene matches. CDR1 and CDR2 from the germline V gene are MNHNY and SVGAGI (reference sequence). This CDR3 contains 14 residues.

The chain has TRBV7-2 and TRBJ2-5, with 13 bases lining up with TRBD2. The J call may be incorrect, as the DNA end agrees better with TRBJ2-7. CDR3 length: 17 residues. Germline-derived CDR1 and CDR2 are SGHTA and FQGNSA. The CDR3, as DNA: TGTGCCAGCAGCTTAGCGGGGACTAGCGGGGACCCCTACGAGCAGTACTTC. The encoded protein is CASSLAGTSGDPYEQYF.